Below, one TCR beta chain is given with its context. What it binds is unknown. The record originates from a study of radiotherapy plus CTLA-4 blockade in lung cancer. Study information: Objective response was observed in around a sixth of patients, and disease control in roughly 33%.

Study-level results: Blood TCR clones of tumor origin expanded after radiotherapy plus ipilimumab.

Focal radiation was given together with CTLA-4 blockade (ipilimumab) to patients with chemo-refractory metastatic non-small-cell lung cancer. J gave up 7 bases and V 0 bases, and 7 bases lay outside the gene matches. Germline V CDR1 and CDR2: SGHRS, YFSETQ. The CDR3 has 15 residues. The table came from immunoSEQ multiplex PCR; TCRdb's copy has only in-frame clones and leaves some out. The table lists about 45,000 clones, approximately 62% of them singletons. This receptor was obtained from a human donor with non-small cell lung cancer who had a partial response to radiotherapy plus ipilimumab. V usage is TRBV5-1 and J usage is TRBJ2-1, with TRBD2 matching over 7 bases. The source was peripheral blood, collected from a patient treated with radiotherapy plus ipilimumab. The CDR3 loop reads CASSLDPSGLNEQFF. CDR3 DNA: TGCGCCAGCAGCTTGGATCCTAGCGGCTTAAATGAGCAGTTCTTC.